The 27 T cell receptor beta chains below come from one sample, sequenced in a study of post-analysis software for immune sequencing data. Study observations and caveats: TRBV5-6, TRBV5-1 and TRBV20-1 belonged to a set of roughly five TRBV segments that were more frequent in patients than controls.

Prepared TCR beta cDNA libraries contained unique molecular identifiers. Each CDR3 protein is one row after TCRdb ran MiXCR on the PCR reads. The table records hundreds of thousands of distinct CDR3 sequences, roughly 30% of them present only once. These receptors' targets are unknown. Sequences were obtained from blood. The source is a girl aged 5-17 years with multiple sclerosis.

The gene calls are TRBV28 and TRBJ2-6; D unclear. V gave up 2 bases and J gave up 0 bases, with 11 bases separating them. CDR3 length: 17 residues. The germline gives CDR1 MDHEN, CDR2 SYDVKM. CDR3 nucleotides: TGTGCCAGCAGTTTACATCAACAGTACTCTGGGGCCAACGTCCTGACTTTC. Its translation: CASSLHQQYSGANVLTF.

This sequence joins TRBV20-1 and TRBJ2-7; either TRBD1 or TRBD2 may supply D (5 bases each). Germline V CDR1 and CDR2: DFQATT, SNEGSKA (reference sequence). The CDR3 length is 13 residues. V gave up 4 bases and J gave up 4 bases, with 14 bases separating them. The CDR3 sequence: CSANLHGGYEQYF. CDR3 nucleotides: TGCAGTGCTAACCTCCATGGGGGATACGAGCAGTACTTC.

The V and J genes are TRBV18 and TRBJ2-5, with D unclear. TRBJ2-7 matches the DNA end more closely, so the J call is doubtful. CDR1 and CDR2 (germline): KGHSH, LQKENI. The CDR3 totals 14 residues. The CDR3, as DNA: TGTGCCAGCTCACCACCGGGTCCGGACTACGAGCAGTACTTC. This sequence encodes CASSPPGPDYEQYF.

V and J are TRBV15 and TRBJ2-1; unclear D gene. Trimming cost V 4 bases and J 8 bases, with 6 bases left between them. CDR1 and CDR2 from the germline V gene are LNHNV and YYDKDF (reference sequence). The CDR3 extends over 11 amino acids. The CDR3 nucleotides are TGTGCCACCAGCAACAGACATGAGCAGTTCTTC. Translated, it gives CATSNRHEQFF.

This clonotype was counted between two and nine times. The rearrangement joins TRBV5-5 to TRBJ2-7, with a possible D match to TRBD1 (5 bases). Germline loops: CDR1 SGHKS, CDR2 YYEKEE (reference sequence). V gave up 0 bases and J gave up 1 base, with 8 bases separating them. This CDR3 region has 14 residues. The DNA of the CDR3 is TGTGCCAGCAGCTTGGGACAGCTATCCTACGAGCAGTACTTC. It encodes CASSLGQLSYEQYF.

V and J are TRBV20-1 and TRBJ1-2; tentatively, D is TRBD1 (6 bases). The CDR3 is 14 amino acids. V was cut by 0 bases and J by 4 bases, with 12 bases left in between. Germline V CDR1 and CDR2: DFQATT, SNEGSKA (reference sequence). The DNA for the CDR3 is TGCAGTGCTAGAGATGGAACAGGGATCTATGGCTACACCTTC. Translated: CSARDGTGIYGYTF.

As regards this clonotype: With a much larger clone just one base away, this may be a read error. The J gene is TRBJ1-5, the V gene TRBV7-6; no reliable D call. V lost 2 bases and J lost 4, with 6 bases in between. This CDR3 has 13 amino acids. Germline CDR1 reads SGHVS; CDR2 reads FNYEAQ. The CDR3 DNA is TGTGCCAGCAGCTTATCCCCAAATCAGCCCCAGCATTTT. This gives the protein CASSLSPNQPQHF.

This chain joins TRBV5-1 and TRBJ2-5; 7 bases align to TRBD1. Germline V gene sequence: CDR1 SGHRS, CDR2 YFSETQ. The CDR3 consists of 15 residues. V dropped 4 bases and J dropped 4; count of bases not matched to a gene: 10. CDR3 DNA sequence: TGCGCCAGCAGCCGCGACTCAGGGGGATCAGAGACCCAGTACTTC. Residues: CASSRDSGGSETQYF.

The chain carries TRBV5-1 and TRBJ1-2; TRBD1 matches 9 bases. The J segment lost 7 bases and the V segment lost 3 bases, leaving 13 bases of the junction unmatched. This CDR3 region has 16 residues. CDR1 is SGHRS and CDR2 is YFSETQ in the germline V gene. CDR3 nucleotide sequence: TGCGCCAGCAGCTCCGTCGCGGACAGGGGTGGGATTGGCTACACCTTC. Its protein is CASSSVADRGGIGYTF.

This clonotype has just a few counts. Here the CDR3 reads CSARDRGRGAFF. The CDR3, as DNA: TGCAGTGCTAGGGACAGGGGGCGCGGGGCTTTCTTT. The chain carries TRBV20-1 and TRBJ1-1; TRBD1 matches at 11 bases. Trimming at V came to 3 bases and at J to 11 bases, leaving 5 bases not matched to a gene. Germline values: CDR1 DFQATT, CDR2 SNEGSKA (reference sequence). The CDR3 has 12 residues.

This clonotype was recorded a few times. The chain combines TRBV20-1 with TRBJ2-3; 8 bases match TRBD1. V was clipped by 1 base and J by 4 bases; unmatched bases: 4. Germline V gives CDR1 DFQATT, CDR2 SNEGSKA (reference sequence). This CDR3 has 14 residues. Here the CDR3 reads CSARGQGRADTQYF. CDR3 coding DNA: TGCAGTGCTAGAGGACAGGGGCGAGCAGATACGCAGTATTTT.

J is TRBJ1-1 and V is TRBV2; D is ambiguous. V was pared by 11 bases and J by 5 bases, with 24 bases between. The germline V gene has CDR1 SNHLY and CDR2 FYNNEI. This CDR3 is 15 amino acids long. CDR3 in DNA: TGTGCCGGCACCTTATCGGTGGGGAGTGGGACTGAAGCTTTCTTT. It is translated as CAGTLSVGSGTEAFF.

This chain links TRBV20-1 with TRBJ1-2, with TRBD1 matching 11 bases. Germline lookup yields CDR1 DFQATT and CDR2 SNEGSKA (reference sequence). V dropped 3 bases and J dropped 3; count of bases not matched to a gene: 3. CDR3 size: 14 residues. The CDR3 nucleotides are TGCAGTGCTAGCCCGGGACAGGGGGACTATGGCTACACCTTC. Encoded protein: CSASPGQGDYGYTF.

V and J are TRBV3-1 and TRBJ2-1; D is unclear. V was shortened by 1 base and J by 7 bases, with 5 bases between the two germline ends. The CDR3 has 12 amino acids. Germline loops: CDR1 LGHDT, CDR2 YNNKEL (reference sequence). CDR3 loop: CASSQGRNEQFF. The CDR3 DNA is TGTGCCAGCAGCCAAGGAAGAAATGAGCAGTTCTTC.

This rearrangement joins TRBV28 to TRBJ2-7; no clear D gene. The CDR3 spans 12 residues. The germline V gene has CDR1 MDHEN and CDR2 SYDVKM. V gave up 4 bases and J gave up 5 bases, with 9 bases separating them. CDR3 sequence (DNA): TGTGCCAGCAGTTCGGGTTCCGACGAGCAGTACTTC. Translation gives CASSSGSDEQYF.

The J gene is TRBJ1-2, the V gene TRBV29-1; the D gene is possibly TRBD1 (5 bases). CDR1 and CDR2 (germline): SQVTM, ANQGSEA. This CDR3 spans 11 amino acids. V shed 3 bases and J shed 10 bases, with 12 bases lying between them. The CDR3 bases are TGCAGCGTTGAGCGAGGGGCAGACTACACCTTC. Amino acid sequence: CSVERGADYTF.

This clonotype turned up a few times. The V gene is TRBV7-2, the J gene TRBJ2-3; possibly TRBD1 for D (5 bases). The CDR3 is made up of 14 amino acids. With 1 base removed from V and 4 bases from J, the gap between germline ends came to 9 bases. CDR1 is SGHTA and CDR2 is FQGNSA in the germline V gene. The CDR3 nucleotides read TGTGCCAGCAGCTTAGTGATCAGGGCAGATACGCAGTATTTT. Translated: CASSLVIRADTQYF.

This sequence joins TRBV20-1 and TRBJ2-1; a weak D match, TRBD1 (6 bases). Trimming took 6 bases from V and 0 from J, leaving 15 bases between them. Germline V gene data show CDR1 as DFQATT and CDR2 as SNEGSKA (reference sequence). The CDR3 loop spans 15 amino acids. The CDR3 coding sequence is TGCAGTGCGGATGCGACAGGACCCTCCTACAATGAGCAGTTCTTC. It specifies CSADATGPSYNEQFF.

The chain couples TRBV15 to TRBJ1-5; D may be TRBD1 (5 bases). Germline assignment: CDR1 LNHNV and CDR2 YYDKDF (reference sequence). There are 15 residues in the CDR3. V was pared by 5 bases and J by 0 bases, with 11 bases between. The CDR3 DNA is TGTGCCACCAGCTTCACCGGGGCTAGCAATCAGCCCCAGCATTTT. This codes for CATSFTGASNQPQHF.

A remark on this clonotype: The germline gene is not matched at one end of the junction; a read error may be the cause. The J gene is TRBJ2-1, the V gene TRBV20-1; D might be TRBD2 (5 bases). The CDR3 loop spans 12 amino acids. Germline assignment: CDR1 DFQATT and CDR2 SNEGSKA (reference sequence). CDR3 amino acids: CRATTIKGEQFF. CDR3 in DNA: TGCAGGGCTACGACTATTAAGGGTGAGCAGTTCTTC.

This clonotype was counted a few times. As DNA, the CDR3 is TGCAGTGCCACCCCCCCGGGGGCTCACGAGCAGTACTTC. As protein: CSATPPGAHEQYF. This chain links TRBV20-1 with TRBJ2-7; D is tentatively TRBD1 or TRBD2 (6 bases each). Germline CDR1 DFQATT, CDR2 SNEGSKA (reference sequence). V lost 6 bases and J lost 5, with 17 bases in between. This CDR3 has 13 residues.

The chain recombines TRBV2 with TRBJ2-1; perhaps D is TRBD1 or TRBD2 (6 bases each). CDR1 is SNHLY and CDR2 is FYNNEI in the germline V gene. The length of the CDR3 is 14 residues. The V gene lost 8 bases and the J gene lost 7 bases, with 18 bases spanning the gap. The CDR3 DNA reads TGTGCCAGCGGGGAGGCAGGGGTCTGGAATGAGCAGTTCTTC. Translating it yields CASGEAGVWNEQFF.

This clonotype has only a few counts. The J gene is TRBJ2-3, the V gene TRBV6-6, with 10 positions matching TRBD1. V was clipped by 3 bases and J by 5 bases; unmatched bases: 5. The CDR3 loop spans 15 amino acids. Germline V gene sequence: CDR1 MNHNY, CDR2 SVGAGI (reference sequence). The CDR3 region has the DNA TGTGCCAGCAGTTATTGGGACAGGGGAGAAGATACGCAGTATTTT. The encoded protein is CASSYWDRGEDTQYF.

This clonotype was counted between two and nine times. The junction departs from the called germline gene at one end, perhaps through a read error. The chain employs TRBV20-1 and TRBJ1-1; weak D call: TRBD1 (5 bases). This CDR3 contains 13 residues. Germline V lookup: CDR1 DFQATT, CDR2 SNEGSKA (reference sequence). In DNA form, the CDR3 reads TGCAGTGCTAAGGACATTAGGAACACTGAGGCTTTCTTT. Translated: CSAKDIRNTEAFF.

The rearrangement links TRBV6-5 to TRBJ2-3; D is uncertain. V lost 6 bases, J lost 5 bases, and 12 bases lay in between. Germline CDR1 reads MNHEY; CDR2 reads SVGAGI. The CDR3 is made up of 13 amino acids. CDR3 protein: CASSLGSLDTQYF. In DNA, the CDR3 is TGTGCCAGCAGCCTCGGGTCTTTAGATACGCAGTATTTT.

This CDR3 reads CASSPRWSNYNEQFF. The CDR3 DNA reads as TGTGCCAGCAGCCCGCGCTGGTCCAACTACAATGAGCAGTTCTTC. The chain combines TRBV5-5 with TRBJ2-1; no definite D call. Germline-derived CDR1 and CDR2 are SGHKS and YYEKEE (reference sequence). V lost 4 bases and J lost 3, with 14 bases in between. There are 15 residues in the CDR3.

The V and J genes are TRBV5-6 and TRBJ2-7; D remains ambiguous. Trimming stripped 2 bases from V and 4 bases from J, with 10 bases between. CDR1 and CDR2 (germline): SGHDT, YYEEEE. This CDR3 has 13 amino acids. For the CDR3, the DNA is TGTGCCAGCAGCTTCCTTGGCCTTTACGAGCAGTACTTC. Amino acids: CASSFLGLYEQYF.